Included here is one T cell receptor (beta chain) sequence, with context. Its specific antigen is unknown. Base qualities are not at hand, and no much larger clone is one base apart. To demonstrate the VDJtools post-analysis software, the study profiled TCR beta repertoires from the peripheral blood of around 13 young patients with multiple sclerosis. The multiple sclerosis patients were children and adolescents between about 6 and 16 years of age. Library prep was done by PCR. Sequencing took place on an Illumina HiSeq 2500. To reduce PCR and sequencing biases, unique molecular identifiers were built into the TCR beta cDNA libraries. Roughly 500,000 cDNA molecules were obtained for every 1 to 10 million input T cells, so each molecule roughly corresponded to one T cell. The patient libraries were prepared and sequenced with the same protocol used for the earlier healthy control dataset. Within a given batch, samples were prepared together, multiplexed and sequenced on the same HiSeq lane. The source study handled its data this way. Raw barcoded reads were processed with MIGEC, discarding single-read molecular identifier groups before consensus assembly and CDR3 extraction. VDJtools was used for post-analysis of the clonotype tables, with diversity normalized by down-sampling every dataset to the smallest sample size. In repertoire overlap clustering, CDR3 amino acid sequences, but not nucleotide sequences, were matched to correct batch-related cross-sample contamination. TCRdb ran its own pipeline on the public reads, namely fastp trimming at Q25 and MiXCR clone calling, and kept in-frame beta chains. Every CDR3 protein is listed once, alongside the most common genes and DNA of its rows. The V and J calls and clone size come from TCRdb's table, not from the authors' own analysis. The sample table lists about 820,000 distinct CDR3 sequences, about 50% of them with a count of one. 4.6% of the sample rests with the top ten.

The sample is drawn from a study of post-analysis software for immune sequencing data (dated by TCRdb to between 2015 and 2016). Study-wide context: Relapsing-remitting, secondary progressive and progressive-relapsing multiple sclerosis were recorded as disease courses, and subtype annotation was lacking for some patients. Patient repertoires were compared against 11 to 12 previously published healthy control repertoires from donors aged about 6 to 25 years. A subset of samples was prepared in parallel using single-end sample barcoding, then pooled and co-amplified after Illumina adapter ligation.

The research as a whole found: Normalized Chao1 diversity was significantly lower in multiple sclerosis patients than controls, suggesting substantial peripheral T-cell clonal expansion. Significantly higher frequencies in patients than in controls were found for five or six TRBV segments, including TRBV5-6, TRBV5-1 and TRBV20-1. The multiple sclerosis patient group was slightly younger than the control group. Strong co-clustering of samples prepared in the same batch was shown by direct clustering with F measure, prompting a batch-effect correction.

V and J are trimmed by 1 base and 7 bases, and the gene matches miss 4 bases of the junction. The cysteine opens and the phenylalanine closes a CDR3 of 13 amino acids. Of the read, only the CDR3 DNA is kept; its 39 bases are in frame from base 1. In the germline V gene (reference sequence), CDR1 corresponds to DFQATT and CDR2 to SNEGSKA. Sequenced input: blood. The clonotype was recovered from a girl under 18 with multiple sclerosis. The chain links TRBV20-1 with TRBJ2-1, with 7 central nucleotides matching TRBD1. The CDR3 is CSARVTTGNEQFF. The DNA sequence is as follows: TGCAGTGCTAGAGTAACGACAGGGAATGAGCAGTTCTTC.